The clone carrying this TCR beta chain has ten or more counts. The antigen is unknown. Time point specified: newly diagnosed GD, antithyroid drugs for less than 3 months. There was RNA extracted from PBMCs, and the TCR library was made from it. The patients were drawn from one endocrinology department in Xi'an, China. These data originate in a study of regulatory T cells in long-lasting Graves disease. Whole-study findings and limits: Gene preferences differed: TRBV28, TRBJ1-2, TRBJ2-5 in persistent cases.

CDR1 is PRHDT and CDR2 is FYEKMQ in the germline V gene (reference sequence). J gave up 5 bases and V 1 base, and 5 bases lay outside the gene matches. The CDR3 totals 17 residues. Building the TCR beta libraries relied on iRepertoire HTBI primers, and CDR3 regions underwent Arm-PCR. TCRdb used MiXCR to reprocess the multiplex PCR reads, holding one entry per CDR3 protein. The sample contains under 450,000 distinct CDR3 sequences, around 15% of which appear only once. These records were also assigned to another study, of T cells in Graves' hyperthyroidism and ophthalmopathy. That paper adds: Not enrolled were patients with uncontrolled infection, other autoimmune disease, pregnancy or lactation. Each diagnosis drew on symptoms, thyroxine, TRAb, thyroid ultrasound and orbital computed tomography findings.

Source: peripheral blood mononuclear cells (PBMCs), taken at new diagnosis, from a patient treated with antithyroid drugs. The sequence was obtained from a woman aged 18 to 35 with Graves disease. The chain couples TRBV13 to TRBJ2-1; 13 nucleotides line up with TRBD2. CDR3 DNA sequence: TGTGCCAGCAGCTTAGAGACTAGCGGGGGGCTAAACAATGAGCAGTTCTTC. This gives the protein CASSLETSGGLNNEQFF.